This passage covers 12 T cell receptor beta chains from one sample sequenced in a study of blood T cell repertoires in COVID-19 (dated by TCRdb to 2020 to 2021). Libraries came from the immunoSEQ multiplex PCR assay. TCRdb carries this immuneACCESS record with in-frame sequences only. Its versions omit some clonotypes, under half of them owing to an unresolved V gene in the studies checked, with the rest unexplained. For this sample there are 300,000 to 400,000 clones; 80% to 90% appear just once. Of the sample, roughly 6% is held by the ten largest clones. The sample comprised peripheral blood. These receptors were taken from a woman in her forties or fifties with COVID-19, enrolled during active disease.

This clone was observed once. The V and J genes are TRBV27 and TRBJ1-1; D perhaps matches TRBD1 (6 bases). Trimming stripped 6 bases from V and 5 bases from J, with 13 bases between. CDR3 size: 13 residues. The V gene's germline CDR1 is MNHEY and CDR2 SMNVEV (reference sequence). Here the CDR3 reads CASRGGVGTEAFF. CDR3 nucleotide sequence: TGTGCCAGCAGAGGGGGGGTGGGAACTGAAGCTTTCTTT.

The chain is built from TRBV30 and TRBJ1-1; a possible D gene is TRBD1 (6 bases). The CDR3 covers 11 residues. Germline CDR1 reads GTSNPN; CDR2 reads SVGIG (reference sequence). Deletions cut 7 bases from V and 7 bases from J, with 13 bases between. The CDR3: CAYAGAYEAFF. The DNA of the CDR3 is TGTGCCTATGCAGGGGCGTATGAAGCTTTCTTT.

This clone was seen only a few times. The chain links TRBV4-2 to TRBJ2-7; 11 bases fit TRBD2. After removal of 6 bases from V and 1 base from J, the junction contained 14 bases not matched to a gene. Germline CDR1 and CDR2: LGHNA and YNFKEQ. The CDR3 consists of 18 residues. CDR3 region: CASSLDRVLAGGSYEQYF. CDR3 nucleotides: TGTGCCAGCAGTCTCGACAGGGTTTTAGCGGGAGGGTCCTACGAGCAGTACTTC.

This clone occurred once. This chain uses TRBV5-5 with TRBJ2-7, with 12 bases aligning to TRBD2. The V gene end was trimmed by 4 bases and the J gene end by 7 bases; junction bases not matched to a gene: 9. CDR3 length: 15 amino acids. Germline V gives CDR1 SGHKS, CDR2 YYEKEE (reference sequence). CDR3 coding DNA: TGTGCCAGCAGCCCCCCCGCTAGCGGGAGGGGTGAGCAGTACTTC. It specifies CASSPPASGRGEQYF.

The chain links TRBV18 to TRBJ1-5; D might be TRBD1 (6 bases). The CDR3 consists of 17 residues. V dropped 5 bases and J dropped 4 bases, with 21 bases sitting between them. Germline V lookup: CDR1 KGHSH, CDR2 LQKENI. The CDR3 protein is CASSGGLAQGQNQPQHF. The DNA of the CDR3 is TGTGCCAGCTCAGGGGGCCTCGCCCAGGGGCAAAATCAGCCCCAGCATTTT.

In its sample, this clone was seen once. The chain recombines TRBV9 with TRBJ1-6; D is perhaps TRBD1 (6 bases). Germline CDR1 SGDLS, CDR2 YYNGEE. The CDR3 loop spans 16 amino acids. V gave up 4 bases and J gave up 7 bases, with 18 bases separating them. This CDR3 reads CASSPQGTNLNSPLHF. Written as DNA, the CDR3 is TGTGCCAGCAGCCCACAGGGAACCAACTTGAATTCACCCCTCCACTTT. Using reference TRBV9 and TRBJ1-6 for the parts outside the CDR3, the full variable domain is DSGVTQTPKHLITATGQRVTLRCSPRSGDLSVYWYQQSLDQGLQFLIQYYNGEERAKGNILERFSAQQFPDLHSELNLSSLELGDSALYFCASSPQGTNLNSPLHFGNGTRLTVT.

CDR3 in amino acids: CATSRDRRGFYGYTF. DNA of the CDR3: TGTGCCACCAGCAGAGACCGAAGAGGGTTCTATGGCTACACCTTC. The chain has TRBV15 and TRBJ1-2; D unresolved. V lost 0 bases and J lost 4, with 12 bases in between. CDR3 length equals 15 residues. Germline V gene lookup returns CDR1 LNHNV and CDR2 YYDKDF (reference sequence).

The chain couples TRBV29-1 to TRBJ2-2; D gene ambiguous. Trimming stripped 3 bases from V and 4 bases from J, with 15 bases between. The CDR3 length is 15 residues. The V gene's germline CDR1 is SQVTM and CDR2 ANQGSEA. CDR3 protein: CSVDATGRGTGELFF. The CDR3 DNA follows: TGCAGCGTTGACGCGACCGGTCGAGGCACCGGGGAGCTGTTTTTT.

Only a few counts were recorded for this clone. In DNA form, the CDR3 reads TGTGCCAGCAACACCCTAGGCGGGGAGCTGTTTTTT. This gives the protein CASNTLGGELFF. The V call is TRBV7-7, the J call TRBJ2-2; the D is unclear. Trimming took 7 bases from V and 7 from J, leaving 10 bases between them. This CDR3 is built from 12 residues. The V gene's germline CDR1 is SSHAT and CDR2 FNYEAQ (reference sequence).

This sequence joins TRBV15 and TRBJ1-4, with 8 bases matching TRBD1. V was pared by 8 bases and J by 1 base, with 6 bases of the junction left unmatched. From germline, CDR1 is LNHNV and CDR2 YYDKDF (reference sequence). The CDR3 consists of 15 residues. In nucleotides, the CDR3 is TGTGCCACCCAAAACACAGGGGGAACTAATGAAAAACTGTTTTTT. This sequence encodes CATQNTGGTNEKLFF.

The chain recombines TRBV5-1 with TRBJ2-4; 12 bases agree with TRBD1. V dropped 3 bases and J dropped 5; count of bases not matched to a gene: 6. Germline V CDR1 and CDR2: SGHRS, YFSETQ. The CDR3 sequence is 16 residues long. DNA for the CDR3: TGCGCCAGCAGCTGGGGTGGGACAGGGGGCCAAAACATTCAGTACTTC. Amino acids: CASSWGGTGGQNIQYF.

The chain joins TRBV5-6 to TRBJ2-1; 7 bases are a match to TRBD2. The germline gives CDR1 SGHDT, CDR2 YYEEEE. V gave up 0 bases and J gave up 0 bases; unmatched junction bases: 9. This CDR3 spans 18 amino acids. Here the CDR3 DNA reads TGTGCCAGCAGCTTGGATGTTTGGCGGGGGAGCTCCTACAATGAGCAGTTCTTC. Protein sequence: CASSLDVWRGSSYNEQFF.